The 29 T cell receptor beta chains listed next were all sequenced from one sample in a study of T cells after yellow fever vaccination. TCRdb re-called the 5' RACE reads with MiXCR, one entry per CDR3 protein. The table lists 90,000 to 150,000 distinct CDR3 sequences, roughly 6.8% of them singletons. The starting material was CD4+ T cells sorted from PBMCs, obtained roughly 47 days after the first yellow fever vaccination. These TCRs come from a man between 18 and 29 years old who received the YFV17D yellow fever vaccine.

This clonotype was observed many times. The rearrangement uses TRBV4-2 and TRBJ1-1; possible D gene TRBD1, 6 bases. The CDR3 has 14 amino acids. Trimming took off 4 bases at V and 5 bases at J, with 14 bases between the two ends. The V gene's germline CDR1 is LGHNA and CDR2 YNFKEQ. The CDR3 region is CASSRGQPRTEAFF. The CDR3 DNA sequence: TGTGCCAGCAGCCGAGGACAGCCTAGGACTGAAGCTTTCTTT.

This clonotype was observed at least ten times. This rearrangement joins TRBV29-1 to TRBJ2-2, with D tentatively TRBD1 (6 bases). Germline V gene lookup returns CDR1 SQVTM and CDR2 ANQGSEA. V lost 6 bases and J 1 base, leaving 12 bases between the germline ends. This CDR3 spans 14 amino acids. The CDR3 DNA reads as TGCAGCGTCTCAGGGGTTTTGAACACCGGGGAGCTGTTTTTT. Its translation is CSVSGVLNTGELFF.

For this clonotype: A much more abundant neighbour one base away suggests this may be a read error. This chain joins TRBV7-2 and TRBJ2-1, with unresolved D. V lost 1 base, J lost 7 bases, and 14 bases lay in between. The CDR3 has 15 amino acids. Germline V CDR1 and CDR2: SGHTA, FQGNSA. The CDR3 sequence: CTSSLEVSRWNEQFF. DNA of the CDR3: TGTACCAGCAGCTTAGAGGTCTCGCGTTGGAATGAGCAGTTCTTC.

This clonotype was seen a few times. This rearrangement joins TRBV7-3 to TRBJ2-1; D unresolved. The CDR3 extends over 14 amino acids. V lost 2 bases and J lost 4, with 9 bases in between. Germline V CDR1 and CDR2: SGHTA, FQGTGA. The CDR3 nucleotides are TGTGCCAGCAGCTTAGGTGCCGAATACAATGAGCAGTTCTTC. Its translation is CASSLGAEYNEQFF.

This clonotype has at least ten counts. The J gene is TRBJ1-2, the V gene TRBV28; D is unresolved. Trimming pared 6 bases from V and 8 bases from J, leaving 13 bases between. Germline CDR1 reads MDHEN; CDR2 reads SYDVKM. CDR3 length equals 12 residues. CDR3 DNA sequence: TGTGCCAGCAGCTCCCCCGGAAAAGGCTACACCTTC. It codes for CASSSPGKGYTF.

In this sample, this clonotype turned up a few times. The chain combines TRBV10-3 with TRBJ1-1; D gene unclear. This CDR3 contains 11 residues. Trimming took off 6 bases at V and 4 bases at J, with 6 bases between the two ends. Germline lookup yields CDR1 ENHRY and CDR2 SYGVKD. CDR3 DNA: TGTGCCATCAGGTCGGCCACTGAAGCTTTCTTT. Translated, it gives CAIRSATEAFF.

The chain has TRBV4-2 and TRBJ1-2; a weak D match, TRBD1 (6 bases). The CDR3 length is 17 residues. V lost 1 base, J lost 6 bases, and 21 bases lay in between. CDR1 LGHNA and CDR2 YNFKEQ come from the germline V gene. The CDR3 spells CASSQAGGTSGIHGYTF. CDR3 nucleotides: TGTGCCAGCAGCCAAGCGGGAGGGACATCGGGGATACATGGCTACACCTTC.

V usage is TRBV4-1 and J usage is TRBJ1-6, with 7 nucleotides matching TRBD1. The CDR3 covers 17 residues. CDR1 and CDR2 (germline): MGHRA, YSYEKL. With V trimmed by 1 base and J by 7 bases, 10 bases remained unmatched. CDR3 sequence (DNA): TGCGCCAGCAGCCAAGTTATAAAGGGGGCGCGAAATTCACCCCTCCACTTT. Protein product: CASSQVIKGARNSPLHF.

Many counts were recorded for this clonotype. The V gene is TRBV5-5, the J gene TRBJ2-3; TRBD2 matches 9 bases. V lost 4 bases and J lost 0; bases outside the gene matches: 6. The CDR3 is 16 residues long. Germline V gene data show CDR1 as SGHKS and CDR2 as YYEKEE (reference sequence). This chain's CDR3 is CASSIVAGVSTDTQYF. In DNA, the CDR3 is TGTGCCAGCAGCATAGTAGCGGGGGTTAGCACAGATACGCAGTATTTT.

This clonotype has at least ten counts. The chain carries TRBV6-1 and TRBJ2-4; no reliable D call. V lost 2 bases and J lost 7, with 12 bases in between. CDR3 length: 14 residues. CDR1 is MNHNS, CDR2 SASEGT, per germline. CDR3 DNA sequence: TGTGCCAGCAGTGAAACAACTACCCTTAACATTCAGTACTTC. It translates to CASSETTTLNIQYF.

This clonotype came up many times. The J gene is TRBJ2-5, the V gene TRBV18; 10 nucleotides agree with TRBD1. CDR1 KGHSH and CDR2 LQKENI come from the germline V gene. V lost 3 bases and J lost 3; bases outside the gene matches: 7. This CDR3 spans 16 amino acids. CDR3 DNA: TGTGCCAGCTCACCTCGACAGGGGGCAGGGGAAGAGACCCAGTACTTC. This translates into CASSPRQGAGEETQYF.

The J gene is TRBJ2-5, the V gene TRBV5-1; 8 bases are shared with TRBD1. CDR1 is SGHRS, CDR2 YFSETQ, per germline. With V trimmed by 4 bases and J by 7 bases, 6 bases remained unmatched. There are 13 residues in the CDR3. The chain's CDR3 is CASSPGTGRTQYF. CDR3 in DNA: TGCGCCAGCAGCCCCGGGACAGGAAGGACCCAGTACTTC.

This clonotype was counted ten times or more. The genes are TRBV4-2 and TRBJ1-5, with TRBD1 as a possible D gene (6 bases). Trimming took off 0 bases at V and 4 bases at J, with 10 bases between the two ends. CDR3 size: 15 residues. CDR1 is LGHNA and CDR2 is YNFKEQ in the germline V gene. CDR3 sequence: CASSQDLRGNQPQHF. The CDR3 region has the DNA TGTGCCAGCAGCCAAGATCTAAGGGGGAATCAGCCCCAGCATTTT.

This clonotype was recorded many times. The chain carries TRBV7-3 and TRBJ2-1; 8 bases are a match to TRBD2. V trimming: 1 base; J trimming: 4 bases; junction bases outside the gene matches: 6. This CDR3 has 16 amino acids. Looked up from germline, CDR1 is SGHTA and CDR2 is FQGTGA. The CDR3 DNA reads TGTGCCAGCAGCTTAAGGGCTAGCGGGTTTTACAATGAGCAGTTCTTC. Translation gives CASSLRASGFYNEQFF.

In its sample, this clonotype was seen many times. The gene calls are TRBV29-1 and TRBJ2-6; D gene ambiguous. CDR1 and CDR2 from the germline V gene are SQVTM and ANQGSEA. The length of the CDR3 is 15 residues. Trimming stripped 1 base from V and 1 base from J, with 8 bases between. The CDR3 DNA follows: TGCAGCGTTGAAGGAGATCCTTCTGGGGCCAACGTCCTGACTTTC. It specifies CSVEGDPSGANVLTF.

This clonotype showed up just a few times. The chain links TRBV4-3 to TRBJ1-6; D may be TRBD1 (5 bases). In germline, CDR1 is LGHNA, CDR2 YSLEER. The CDR3 loop spans 15 amino acids. Trimming removed 1 base at V and 14 bases at J, with 18 bases between. The CDR3 nucleotides are TGCGCCAGCAGCCAAGGCCGGGTCTTTGAAGGGGCCCTCCACTTT. Its protein product is CASSQGRVFEGALHF.

This clonotype was counted many times. This chain uses TRBV7-9 with TRBJ2-2, with a weak D call TRBD2 (6 bases). This CDR3 region has 13 residues. CDR1 SEHNR and CDR2 FQNEAQ come from the germline V gene (reference sequence). The V gene lost 5 bases and the J gene lost 6 bases, with 10 bases spanning the gap. The CDR3 coding sequence is TGTGCCAGCAGCCTCGGAGGGGCCGGGGAGCTGTTTTTT. Translation: CASSLGGAGELFF.

This clonotype was observed a handful of times. The chain couples TRBV5-1 to TRBJ2-1; possibly TRBD2 for D (7 bases). With 7 bases removed from V and 7 bases from J, the gap between germline ends came to 18 bases. The CDR3 length is 14 residues. Germline loops: CDR1 SGHRS, CDR2 YFSETQ. CDR3 DNA: TGCGCCAGCGGCTGGGGGGGGGCCACGAATGAGCAGTTCTTC. Encoded protein: CASGWGGATNEQFF. The whole variable domain, filled in from reference TRBV5-1 and TRBJ2-1, reads KAGVTQTPRYLIKTRGQQVTLSCSPISGHRSVSWYQQTPGQGLQFLFEYFSETQRNKGNFPGRFSGRQFSNSRSEMNVSTLELGDSALYLCASGWGGATNEQFFGPGTRLTVL.

This clonotype was counted many times. The chain is built from TRBV7-8 and TRBJ1-4; D call uncertain. Trimming removed 5 bases at V and 7 bases at J, with 17 bases between. Germline V gene lookup returns CDR1 SGHVS and CDR2 FQNEAQ. CDR3 length equals 15 residues. CDR3 bases: TGTGCCAGCAGCCCGTGGACTGCTATCGGTGAAAAACTGTTTTTT. Its translation is CASSPWTAIGEKLFF. The full variable domain, in which reference TRBV7-8 and TRBJ1-4 provide the parts outside the CDR3, is GAGVSQSPRYKVAKRGQDVALRCDPISGHVSLFWYQQALGQGPEFLTYFQNEAQLDKSGLPSDRFFAERPEGSVSTLKIQRTQQEDSAVYLCASSPWTAIGEKLFFGSGTQLSVL.

There are many counts of this clonotype. The chain joins TRBV18 to TRBJ1-6, with D possibly matching TRBD1 (5 bases). The germline V gene encodes CDR1 KGHSH and CDR2 LQKENI. Deletions cut 3 bases from V and 8 bases from J, with 11 bases between. The CDR3 is 14 amino acids. CDR3 nucleotides: TGTGCCAGCTCACCGCAAAGGGACGATTCACCCCTCCACTTT. It encodes CASSPQRDDSPLHF.

Ten or more counts support this clonotype. The V gene is TRBV14, the J gene TRBJ1-5; D may be TRBD1 (6 bases). Germline V CDR1 and CDR2: SGHDN, FVKESK. The CDR3 contains 15 residues. Trimming pared 4 bases from V and 3 bases from J, leaving 13 bases between. CDR3 loop: CASSPGGQHNQPQHF. The DNA of the CDR3 is TGTGCCAGCAGCCCCGGAGGACAGCACAATCAGCCCCAGCATTTT.

V and J are TRBV5-4 and TRBJ2-7, with unresolved D. From germline, CDR1 is SGHNT and CDR2 YYREEE (reference sequence). V was clipped by 0 bases and J by 4 bases, with 11 bases between them. The CDR3 has 14 residues. As DNA, the CDR3 is TGTGCCAGCAGCTTGGGGCCCGTGGGGTACGAGCAGTACGTC. Its protein is CASSLGPVGYEQYV.

This clonotype was observed many times. This sequence joins TRBV2 and TRBJ2-3; possibly TRBD2 for D (5 bases). Germline V gene sequence: CDR1 SNHLY, CDR2 FYNNEI. CDR3 length: 14 residues. Trimming stripped 3 bases from V and 0 bases from J, with 7 bases between. The CDR3 reads CASSEGGSTDTQYF. CDR3 coding DNA: TGTGCCAGCAGTGAGGGCGGGAGCACAGATACGCAGTATTTT. Filled out from reference TRBV2 and TRBJ2-3, the complete variable domain reads EPEVTQTPSHQVTQMGQEVILRCVPISNHLYFYWYRQILGQKVEFLVSFYNNEISEKSEIFDDQFSVERPDGSNFTLKIRSTKLEDSAMYFCASSEGGSTDTQYFGPGTRLTVL.

The chain links TRBV2 to TRBJ2-5; D remains unclear. The CDR3 has 12 amino acids. Trimming cost V 7 bases and J 7 bases, with 13 bases left between them. Per germline, CDR1 SNHLY and CDR2 FYNNEI. CDR3 nucleotide sequence: TGTGCCAGCATGGTGGTTCTGGGGACCCAGTACTTC. Protein product: CASMVVLGTQYF.

This chain connects TRBV23-1 to TRBJ2-7, with D unresolved. TRBV23-1 is given ORF status, its function remaining uncertain. CDR3 length equals 13 residues. The germline V and J ends were trimmed by 4 bases and 4 bases, with 11 bases remaining between them. DNA of the CDR3: TGCGCCAGCAGTCTCCTCTGGTTATACGAGCAGTACGTC. Encoded protein: CASSLLWLYEQYV.

This clonotype came up many times. This chain links TRBV5-1 with TRBJ2-5; D is perhaps TRBD1 or TRBD2 (5 bases each). Looked up from germline, CDR1 is SGHRS and CDR2 is YFSETQ. V was trimmed by 1 base and J by 5 bases, leaving 12 bases between them. There are 14 residues in the CDR3. CDR3 coding DNA: TGCGCCAGCAGCTTGTTTTCTTGGGGGGAGACCCAGTACTTC. As protein: CASSLFSWGETQYF.

In this sample, this clonotype turned up many times. The chain has TRBV20-1 and TRBJ1-4, with 7 bases that match TRBD1. V shed 6 bases, J shed 1 base, and the junction held 2 bases outside the gene matches. Germline loops: CDR1 DFQATT, CDR2 SNEGSKA (reference sequence). This CDR3 region has 13 residues. The CDR3 coding sequence is TGCAGTGCAACAGGGGTAACTAATGAAAAACTGTTTTTT. Translated: CSATGVTNEKLFF.

This clonotype was observed at least ten times. The gene calls are TRBV7-2 and TRBJ1-1; D is unclear. CDR1 is SGHTA, CDR2 FQGNSA, per germline. The CDR3 is made up of 14 amino acids. V was shortened by 0 bases and J by 0 bases, with 5 bases between the two germline ends. The CDR3 DNA reads TGTGCCAGCAGCTTAGCAGGACTGAACACTGAAGCTTTCTTT. It encodes CASSLAGLNTEAFF.

This clonotype was counted ten times or more. The chain carries TRBV24-1 and TRBJ2-2; D is undetermined. The V end lost 0 bases, the J end lost 6 bases, and 7 bases lay between the germline ends. CDR1 is KGHDR, CDR2 SFDVKD, per germline. This CDR3 is built from 14 residues. CDR3: CATSDLWGSGELFF. CDR3 in DNA: TGTGCCACCAGTGATTTGTGGGGATCCGGGGAGCTGTTTTTT.